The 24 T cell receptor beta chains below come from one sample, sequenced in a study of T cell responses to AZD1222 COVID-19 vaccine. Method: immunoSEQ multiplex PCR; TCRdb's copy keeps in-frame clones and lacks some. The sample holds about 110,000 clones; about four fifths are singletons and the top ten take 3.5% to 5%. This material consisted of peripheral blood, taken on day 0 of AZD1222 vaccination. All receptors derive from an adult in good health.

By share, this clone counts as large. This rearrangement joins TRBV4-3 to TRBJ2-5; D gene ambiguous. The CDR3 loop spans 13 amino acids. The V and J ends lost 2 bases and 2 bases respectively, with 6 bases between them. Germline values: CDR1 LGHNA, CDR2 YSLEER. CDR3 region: CASSQTGQETQYF. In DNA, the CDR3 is TGCGCCAGCAGCCAAACCGGGCAAGAGACCCAGTACTTC.

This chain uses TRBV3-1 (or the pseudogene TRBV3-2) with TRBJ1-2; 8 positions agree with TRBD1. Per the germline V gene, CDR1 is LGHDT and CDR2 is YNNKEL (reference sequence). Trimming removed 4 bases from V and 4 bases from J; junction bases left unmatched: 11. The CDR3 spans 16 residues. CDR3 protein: CASSRSSTGDSYGYTF. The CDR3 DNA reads TGTGCCAGCAGCCGGAGTTCGACAGGGGATTCCTATGGCTACACCTTC.

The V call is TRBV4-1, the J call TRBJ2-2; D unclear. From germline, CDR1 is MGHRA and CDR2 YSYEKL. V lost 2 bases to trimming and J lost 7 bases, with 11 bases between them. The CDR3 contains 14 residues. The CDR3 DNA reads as TGCGCCAGCAGCCAACCGGGCCGGAACGGGGAGCTGTTTTTT. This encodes CASSQPGRNGELFF.

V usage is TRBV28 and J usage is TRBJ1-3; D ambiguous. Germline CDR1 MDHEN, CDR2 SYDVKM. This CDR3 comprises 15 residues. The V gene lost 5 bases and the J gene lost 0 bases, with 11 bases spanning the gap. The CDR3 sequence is CASSPHGSSGNTIYF. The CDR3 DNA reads TGTGCCAGCAGTCCTCACGGAAGCTCTGGAAACACCATATATTTT.

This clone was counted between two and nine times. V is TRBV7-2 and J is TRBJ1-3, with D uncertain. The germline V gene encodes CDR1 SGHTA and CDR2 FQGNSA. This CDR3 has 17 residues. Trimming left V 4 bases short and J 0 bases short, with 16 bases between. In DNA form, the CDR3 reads TGTGCCAGCAGCTCCGCCCCCAGGACGGTCTCTGGAAACACCATATATTTT. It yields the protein CASSSAPRTVSGNTIYF.

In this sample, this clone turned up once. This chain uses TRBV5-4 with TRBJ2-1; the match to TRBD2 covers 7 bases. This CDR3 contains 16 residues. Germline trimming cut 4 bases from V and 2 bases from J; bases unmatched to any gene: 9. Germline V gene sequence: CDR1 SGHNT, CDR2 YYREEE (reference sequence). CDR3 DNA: TGTGCCAGCAGCACCCCTAGCGGTACAACCTACAATGAGCAGTTCTTC. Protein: CASSTPSGTTYNEQFF. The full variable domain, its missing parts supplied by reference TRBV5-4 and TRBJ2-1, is ETGVTQSPTHLIKTRGQQVTLRCSSQSGHNTVSWYQQALGQGPQFIFQYYREEENGRGNFPPRFSGLQFPNYSSELNVNALELDDSALYLCASSTPSGTTYNEQFFGPGTRLTVL.

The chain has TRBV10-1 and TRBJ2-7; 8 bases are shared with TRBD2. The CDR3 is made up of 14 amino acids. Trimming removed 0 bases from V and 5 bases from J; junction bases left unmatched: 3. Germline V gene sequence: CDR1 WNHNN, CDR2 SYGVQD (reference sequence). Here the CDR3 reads CASSESSGSHEQYF. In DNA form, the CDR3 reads TGCGCCAGCAGTGAGTCAAGCGGGAGCCACGAGCAGTACTTC.

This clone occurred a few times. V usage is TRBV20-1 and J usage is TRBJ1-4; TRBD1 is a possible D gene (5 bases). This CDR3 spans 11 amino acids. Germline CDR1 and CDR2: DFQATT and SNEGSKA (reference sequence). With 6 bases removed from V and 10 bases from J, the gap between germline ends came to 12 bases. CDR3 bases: TGCAGTGCCCTCGACAGATTAAAACTGTTTTTT. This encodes CSALDRLKLFF.

The CDR3 loop is CATTIREGIHEQYF. CDR3 nucleotide sequence: TGCGCCACCACAATCAGGGAGGGGATCCACGAGCAGTACTTC. This chain uses TRBV23-1 with TRBJ2-7, with TRBD2 matching 7 bases. TRBV23-1 is given ORF status, its function remaining uncertain. The CDR3 contains 14 residues. The V gene end was trimmed by 10 bases and the J gene end by 5 bases; junction bases not matched to a gene: 14.

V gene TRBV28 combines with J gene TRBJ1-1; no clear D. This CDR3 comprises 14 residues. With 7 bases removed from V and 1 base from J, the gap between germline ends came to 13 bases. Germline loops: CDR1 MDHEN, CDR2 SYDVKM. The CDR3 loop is CASNSWGQNTEAFF. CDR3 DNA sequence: TGTGCCAGCAATAGTTGGGGTCAGAACACTGAAGCTTTCTTT.

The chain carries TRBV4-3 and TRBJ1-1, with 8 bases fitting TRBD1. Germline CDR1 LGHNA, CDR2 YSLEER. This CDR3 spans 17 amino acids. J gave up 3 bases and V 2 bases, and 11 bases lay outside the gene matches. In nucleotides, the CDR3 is TGCGCCAGCAGCCAACGCGGTCAGGGGGCGCGGGACACTGAAGCTTTCTTT. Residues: CASSQRGQGARDTEAFF.

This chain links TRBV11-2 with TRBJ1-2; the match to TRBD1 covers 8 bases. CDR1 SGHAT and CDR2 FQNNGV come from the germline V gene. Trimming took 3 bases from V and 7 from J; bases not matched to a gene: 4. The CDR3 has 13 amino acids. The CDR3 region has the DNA TGTGCCAGCAGCTTCTCGACAGGGGTTGGCTACACCTTC. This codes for CASSFSTGVGYTF.

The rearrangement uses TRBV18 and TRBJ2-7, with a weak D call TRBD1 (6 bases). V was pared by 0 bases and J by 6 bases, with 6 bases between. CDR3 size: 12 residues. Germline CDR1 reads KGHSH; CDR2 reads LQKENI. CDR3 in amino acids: CASSPPTGEQYF. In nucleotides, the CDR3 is TGTGCCAGCTCACCACCGACAGGCGAGCAGTACTTC.

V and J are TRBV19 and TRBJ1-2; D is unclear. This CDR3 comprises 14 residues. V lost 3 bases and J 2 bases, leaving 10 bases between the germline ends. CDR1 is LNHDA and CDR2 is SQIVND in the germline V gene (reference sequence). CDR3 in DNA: TGTGCCAGTAGTATTGGTTCGGGAAACTATGGCTACACCTTC. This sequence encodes CASSIGSGNYGYTF.

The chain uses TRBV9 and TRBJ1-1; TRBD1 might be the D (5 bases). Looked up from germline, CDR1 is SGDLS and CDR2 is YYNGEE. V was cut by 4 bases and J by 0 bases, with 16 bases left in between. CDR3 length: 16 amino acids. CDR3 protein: CASSPLNTGMNTEAFF. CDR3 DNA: TGTGCCAGCAGCCCCTTAAATACAGGCATGAACACTGAAGCTTTCTTT.

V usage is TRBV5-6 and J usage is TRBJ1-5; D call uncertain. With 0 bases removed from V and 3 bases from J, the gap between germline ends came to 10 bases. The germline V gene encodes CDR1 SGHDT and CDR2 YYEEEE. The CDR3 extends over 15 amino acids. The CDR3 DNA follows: TGTGCCAGCAGCTTGGTAGGCGGCCCCAATCAGCCCCAGCATTTT. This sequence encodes CASSLVGGPNQPQHF.

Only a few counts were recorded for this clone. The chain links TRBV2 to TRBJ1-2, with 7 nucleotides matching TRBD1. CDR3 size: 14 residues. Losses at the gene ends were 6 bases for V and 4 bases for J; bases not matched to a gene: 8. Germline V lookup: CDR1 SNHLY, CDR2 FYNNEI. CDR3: CASRGQGVSYGYTF. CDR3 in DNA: TGTGCCAGCAGAGGGCAGGGGGTTTCCTATGGCTACACCTTC.

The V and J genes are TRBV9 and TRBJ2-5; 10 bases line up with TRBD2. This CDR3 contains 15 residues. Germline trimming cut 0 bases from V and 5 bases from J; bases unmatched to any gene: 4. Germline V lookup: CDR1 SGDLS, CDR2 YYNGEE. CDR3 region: CASSVGLAGVETQYF. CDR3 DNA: TGTGCCAGCAGCGTAGGGCTAGCGGGGGTTGAGACCCAGTACTTC.

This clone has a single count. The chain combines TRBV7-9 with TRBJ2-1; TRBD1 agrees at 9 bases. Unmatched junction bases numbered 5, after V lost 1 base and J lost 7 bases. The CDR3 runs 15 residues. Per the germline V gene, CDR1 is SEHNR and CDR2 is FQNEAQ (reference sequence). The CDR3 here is CASSLVGQGQNEQFF. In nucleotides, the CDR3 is TGTGCCAGCAGCTTAGTGGGACAGGGACAGAATGAGCAGTTCTTC.

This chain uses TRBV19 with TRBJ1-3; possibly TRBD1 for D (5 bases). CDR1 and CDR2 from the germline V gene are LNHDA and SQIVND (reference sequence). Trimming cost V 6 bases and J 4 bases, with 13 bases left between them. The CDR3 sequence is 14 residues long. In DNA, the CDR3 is TGTGCCAGTAGACCCCCGCGGGACGGAAACACCATATATTTT. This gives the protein CASRPPRDGNTIYF.

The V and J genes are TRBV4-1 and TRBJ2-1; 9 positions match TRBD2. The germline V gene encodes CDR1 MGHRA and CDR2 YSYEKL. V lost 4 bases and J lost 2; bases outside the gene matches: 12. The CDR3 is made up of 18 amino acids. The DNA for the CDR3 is TGCGCCAGCAGCCCGTCATCCGCGGGAGGGCCAACCTACAATGAGCAGTTCTTC. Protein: CASSPSSAGGPTYNEQFF.

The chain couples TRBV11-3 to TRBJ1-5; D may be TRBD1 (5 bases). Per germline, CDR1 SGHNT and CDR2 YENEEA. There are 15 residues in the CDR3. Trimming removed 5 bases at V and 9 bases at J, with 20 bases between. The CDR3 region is CASSPDKVVLGPQHF. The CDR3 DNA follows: TGTGCCAGCAGCCCGGACAAGGTCGTCCTAGGGCCCCAGCATTTT.

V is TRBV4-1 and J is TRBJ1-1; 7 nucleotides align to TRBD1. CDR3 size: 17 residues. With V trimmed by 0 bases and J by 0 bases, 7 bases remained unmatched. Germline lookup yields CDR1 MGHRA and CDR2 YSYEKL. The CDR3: CASSQEGGRPMNTEAFF. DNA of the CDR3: TGCGCCAGCAGCCAAGAAGGGGGCCGGCCCATGAACACTGAAGCTTTCTTT.

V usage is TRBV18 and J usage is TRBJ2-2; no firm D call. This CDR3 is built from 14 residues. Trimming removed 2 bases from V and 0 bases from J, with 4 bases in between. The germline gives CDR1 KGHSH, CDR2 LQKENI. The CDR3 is CASSPGTNTGELFF. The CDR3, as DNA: TGTGCCAGCTCACCAGGGACGAACACCGGGGAGCTGTTTTTT.